This is a list of T cell receptor beta chains from one sample in a study of post-analysis software for immune sequencing data. TCRdb reprocessed the PCR reads via MiXCR and lists one record per CDR3 protein. This sample carries about 540,000 distinct CDR3 sequences, under 40% of them seen once, and the ten largest clones take about 5.6%. The sample consisted of blood. Receptors originate from a girl between 2 and 17 years old with multiple sclerosis. Both conserved end residues are part of each CDR3. D genes are given only for firm matches. Expanded clones get a size class; other rows say once, few or many, or leave the size out.

J gene: TRBJ2-5; CDR3 length: 14; D gene: .; V gene: TRBV25-1; clone size: .; CDR3 protein: CASSEARIKETQYF; CDR3 DNA: TGTGCCAGCAGTGAAGCTAGAATAAAAGAGACCCAGTACTTC
J gene: TRBJ2-7; CDR3 length: 13; D gene: .; V gene: TRBV27; clone size: few; CDR3 protein: CASAGWRDGEQYF; CDR3 DNA: TGTGCCAGCGCCGGGTGGCGCGACGGCGAGCAGTACTTC
J gene: TRBJ2-4; CDR3 length: 13; D gene: .; V gene: TRBV7-2; clone size: many; CDR3 protein: CASSLAGTGIQYF; CDR3 DNA: TGTGCCAGCAGCTTAGCAGGCACAGGGATTCAGTACTTC
J gene: TRBJ2-7; CDR3 length: 13; D gene: .; V gene: TRBV5-6; clone size: .; CDR3 protein: CASSLEGQPEQYF; CDR3 DNA: TGTGCCAGCAGCTTGGAAGGACAGCCCGAGCAGTACTTC
J gene: TRBJ2-7; CDR3 length: 14; D gene: TRBD2; V gene: TRBV12-3/TRBV12-4; clone size: few; CDR3 protein: CASRPTSGVYEQYF; CDR3 DNA: TGTGCCAGCAGACCTACTAGCGGGGTGTACGAGCAGTACTTC
J gene: TRBJ2-1; CDR3 length: 13; D gene: .; V gene: TRBV7-2; clone size: many; CDR3 protein: CASSLAPGDEQFF; CDR3 DNA: TGTGCCAGCAGCTTAGCCCCAGGGGATGAGCAGTTCTTC
J gene: TRBJ2-3; CDR3 length: 18; D gene: TRBD1; V gene: TRBV7-8; clone size: once; CDR3 protein: CASSLATYRGGGADTQYF; CDR3 DNA: TGTGCCAGCAGCTTAGCTACATACAGGGGTGGTGGTGCAGATACGCAGTATTTT
J gene: TRBJ2-5; CDR3 length: 13; D gene: TRBD1; V gene: TRBV5-1; clone size: .; CDR3 protein: CASSLAVGGEQYF; CDR3 DNA: TGCGCCAGCAGCCTGGCGGTAGGGGGCGAACAGTACTTC
J gene: TRBJ2-3; CDR3 length: 16; D gene: TRBD2; V gene: TRBV3-1; clone size: few; CDR3 protein: CASSPGLAVGTDTQYF; CDR3 DNA: TGTGCCAGCAGCCCCGGACTAGCGGTAGGCACAGATACGCAGTATTTT
J gene: TRBJ1-2; CDR3 length: 14; D gene: .; V gene: TRBV6-5; clone size: few; CDR3 protein: CASKAPGPNYGYTF; CDR3 DNA: TGTGCCAGCAAGGCCCCGGGCCCTAACTATGGCTACACCTTC
J gene: TRBJ1-1; CDR3 length: 11; D gene: .; V gene: TRBV5-1; clone size: .; CDR3 protein: CASIRGSEAFF; CDR3 DNA: TGCGCCAGCATAAGGGGAAGTGAAGCTTTCTTT
J gene: TRBJ2-5; CDR3 length: 15; D gene: .; V gene: TRBV9; clone size: .; CDR3 protein: CASTPDTDSRRTQYF; CDR3 DNA: TGTGCCAGCACGCCAGATACAGATTCGAGGAGGACCCAGTACTTC
J gene: TRBJ2-7; CDR3 length: 17; D gene: .; V gene: TRBV7-2; clone size: few; CDR3 protein: CASSLAKGRAALDEQYF; CDR3 DNA: TGTGCCAGCAGCTTAGCAAAGGGCAGGGCGGCCCTTGACGAGCAGTACTTC
J gene: TRBJ1-1; CDR3 length: 16; D gene: .; V gene: TRBV3-1; clone size: .; CDR3 protein: CASSQEAGGMNTEAFF; CDR3 DNA: TGTGCCAGCAGCCAAGAGGCGGGGGGAATGAACACTGAAGCTTTCTTT
J gene: TRBJ1-5; CDR3 length: 16; D gene: .; V gene: TRBV28; clone size: few; CDR3 protein: CASSIHWGGGDQPQHF; CDR3 DNA: TGTGCCAGCAGTATACATTGGGGGGGGGGCGATCAGCCCCAGCATTTT
J gene: TRBJ2-3; CDR3 length: 16; D gene: .; V gene: TRBV20-1; clone size: .; CDR3 protein: CSASRPRPRVTDTQYF; CDR3 DNA: TGCAGTGCTAGTAGACCCCGGCCCCGTGTGACAGATACGCAGTATTTT
J gene: TRBJ1-1; CDR3 length: 15; D gene: TRBD1; V gene: TRBV7-8; clone size: .; CDR3 protein: CASSINRGQYTEAFF; CDR3 DNA: TGTGCCAGCAGCATAAACAGGGGACAGTACACTGAAGCTTTCTTT
J gene: TRBJ2-3; CDR3 length: 9; D gene: .; V gene: TRBV6-6; clone size: few; CDR3 protein: CAVGDTQYF; CDR3 DNA: TGTGCCGTCGGAGATACGCAGTATTTT
J gene: TRBJ2-3; CDR3 length: 15; D gene: .; V gene: TRBV6-9; clone size: few; CDR3 protein: CASSYVPDGTDTQYF; CDR3 DNA: TGTGCCAGCAGTTACGTTCCGGATGGCACAGATACGCAGTATTTT
J gene: TRBJ2-1; CDR3 length: 15; D gene: TRBD2; V gene: TRBV4-1; clone size: few; CDR3 protein: CASSQSGLAGDEQFF; CDR3 DNA: TGCGCCAGCAGCCAATCGGGACTAGCGGGAGATGAGCAGTTCTTC
J gene: TRBJ1-1; CDR3 length: 14; D gene: .; V gene: TRBV6-1; clone size: many; CDR3 protein: CASSEGATNTEAFF; CDR3 DNA: TGTGCCAGCAGTGAAGGGGCAACGAACACTGAAGCTTTCTTT
J gene: TRBJ1-2; CDR3 length: 17; D gene: .; V gene: TRBV5-1; clone size: few; CDR3 protein: CASSPGAVGARNYGYTF; CDR3 DNA: TGCGCCAGCAGCCCCGGAGCCGTGGGGGCGCGGAACTATGGCTACACCTTC
J gene: TRBJ1-2; CDR3 length: 18; D gene: .; V gene: TRBV27; clone size: .; CDR3 protein: CASSFLAGTARPNYGYTF; CDR3 DNA: TGTGCCAGCAGTTTCCTAGCCGGGACTGCCAGACCCAACTATGGCTACACCTTC
J gene: TRBJ2-7; CDR3 length: 13; D gene: .; V gene: TRBV4-1; clone size: few; CDR3 protein: CASSQGASYEQYF; CDR3 DNA: TGCGCCAGCAGCCAAGGGGCCTCCTACGAGCAGTACTTC
J gene: TRBJ2-5; CDR3 length: 14; D gene: TRBD1; V gene: TRBV5-1; clone size: .; CDR3 protein: CASSLPGGRETQYF; CDR3 DNA: TGCGCCAGCAGCTTGCCAGGGGGCCGGGAGACCCAGTACTTC
J gene: TRBJ1-1; CDR3 length: 14; D gene: .; V gene: TRBV4-1; clone size: .; CDR3 protein: CASSQVGLNTEAFF; CDR3 DNA: TGCGCCAGCAGCCAAGTAGGACTGAACACTGAAGCTTTCTTT
J gene: TRBJ1-5; CDR3 length: 15; D gene: .; V gene: TRBV4-1; clone size: .; CDR3 protein: CASSQGLVGSQPQHF; CDR3 DNA: TGCGCCAGCAGCCAAGGATTAGTCGGATCTCAGCCCCAGCATTTT
J gene: TRBJ2-1; CDR3 length: 16; D gene: TRBD1; V gene: TRBV7-2; clone size: once; CDR3 protein: CASSLGGQVWVNEQFF; CDR3 DNA: TGTGCCAGCAGCTTAGGGGGACAGGTTTGGGTTAATGAGCAGTTCTTC
J gene: TRBJ2-7; CDR3 length: 13; D gene: .; V gene: TRBV11-2; clone size: few; CDR3 protein: CASSRSLTYEQYF; CDR3 DNA: TGTGCCAGCAGCCGTAGTTTAACCTACGAGCAGTACTTC
J gene: TRBJ2-6; CDR3 length: 13; D gene: .; V gene: TRBV6-5; clone size: .; CDR3 protein: CASRPAGANVLTF; CDR3 DNA: TGTGCCAGCCGTCCCGCTGGGGCCAACGTCCTGACTTTC
J gene: TRBJ1-5; CDR3 length: 17; D gene: .; V gene: TRBV28; clone size: few; CDR3 protein: CASRTLDRRYSNQPQHF; CDR3 DNA: TGTGCCAGCAGGACGCTGGACAGACGATATAGCAATCAGCCCCAGCATTTT
J gene: TRBJ1-2; CDR3 length: 16; D gene: .; V gene: TRBV3-1; clone size: .; CDR3 protein: CASSQEALRSAYGYTF; CDR3 DNA: TGTGCCAGCAGCCAAGAGGCACTCCGCTCGGCCTATGGCTACACCTTC
J gene: TRBJ2-5; CDR3 length: 15; D gene: .; V gene: TRBV11-2; clone size: .; CDR3 protein: CASSQGLRGGETQYF; CDR3 DNA: TGTGCCAGCAGCCAGGGACTCCGGGGTGGGGAGACCCAGTACTTC
J gene: TRBJ2-3; CDR3 length: 16; D gene: .; V gene: TRBV6-5; clone size: .; CDR3 protein: CASSYSYQGTRDTQYF; CDR3 DNA: TGTGCCAGCAGTTACTCGTACCAGGGGACGAGAGATACGCAGTATTTT
J gene: TRBJ1-1; CDR3 length: 14; D gene: .; V gene: TRBV9; clone size: few; CDR3 protein: CASSVLAQNTEAFF; CDR3 DNA: TGTGCCAGCAGCGTCCTAGCACAGAACACTGAAGCTTTCTTT
J gene: TRBJ1-1; CDR3 length: 16; D gene: TRBD1; V gene: TRBV3-1; clone size: few; CDR3 protein: CASRRSGQTMNTEAFF; CDR3 DNA: TGTGCCAGCAGGAGATCGGGACAGACCATGAACACTGAAGCTTTCTTT